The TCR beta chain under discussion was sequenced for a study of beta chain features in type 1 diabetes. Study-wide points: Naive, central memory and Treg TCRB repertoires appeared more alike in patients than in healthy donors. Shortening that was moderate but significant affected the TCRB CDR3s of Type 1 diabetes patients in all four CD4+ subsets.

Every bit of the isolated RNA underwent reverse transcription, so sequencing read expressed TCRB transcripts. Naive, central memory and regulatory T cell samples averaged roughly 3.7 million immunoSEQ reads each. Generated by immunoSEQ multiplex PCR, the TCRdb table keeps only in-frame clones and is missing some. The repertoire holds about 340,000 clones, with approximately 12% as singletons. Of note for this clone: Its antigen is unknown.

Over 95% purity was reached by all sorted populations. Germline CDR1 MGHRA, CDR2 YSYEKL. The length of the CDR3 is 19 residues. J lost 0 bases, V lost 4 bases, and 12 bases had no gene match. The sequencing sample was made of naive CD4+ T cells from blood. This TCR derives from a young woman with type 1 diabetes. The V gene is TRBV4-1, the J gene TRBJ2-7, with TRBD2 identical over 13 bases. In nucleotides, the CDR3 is TGCGCCAGCAGCCCAACTCCGGGACTAGCGGGAACGAGCTCCTACGAGCAGTACGTC. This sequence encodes CASSPTPGLAGTSSYEQYV.